This T cell receptor beta chain comes out of a study of shared clonotypes between healthy human individuals. Notes on the study in general: Measured sharing among donors was expected to vary with sequencing depth.

In its sample, this clone was seen a few times. Its antigen is still unknown. The identical CDR3 is also encoded by other nucleotide sequences in the sample. Method: immunoSEQ multiplex PCR; TCRdb's copy keeps in-frame clones and lacks some. Among hundreds of thousands of clones listed, about 74% were seen once. Sequencing was performed on memory CD4+ T cells sorted from blood. Subset of the sample: CD45RA-negative fraction. The TCR originated in a man aged 25-45 years in good health.

The CDR3 DNA reads TGTGCCAGCACCCCGGGGGGCGAGCAGTACTTC. It specifies CASTPGGEQYF. V usage is TRBV6-1 and J usage is TRBJ2-7; TRBD2 matches at 7 bases. Germline V lookup: CDR1 MNHNS, CDR2 SASEGT. Unmatched junction bases numbered 3, after V lost 7 bases and J lost 6 bases. The CDR3 length is 11 residues.